This is a list of T cell receptor beta chains from one sample in a study of shared clonotypes between healthy human individuals. TCRdb's copy holds only in-frame clones and misses some; the assay was immunoSEQ multiplex PCR. The data contain roughly 2 million clones, 85% to 95% of them seen just once; the ten biggest clones take up under 0.15%. Sequencing input: naive CD4+ T cells sorted from blood. These receptors all stem from a man aged 18 to 29 in good health. Both conserved end residues are part of each CDR3. The D gene is left open where the match is weak. Clone size is shown for a subset of rows, as once, few, many or a class of expanded clone.

D gene: TRBD1; clone size: .; V gene: TRBV7-9; J gene: TRBJ1-4; CDR3 protein: CASSSGQGTNEKLFF; CDR3 DNA: TGTGCCAGCAGCTCAGGACAGGGGACTAATGAAAAACTGTTTTTT
D gene: .; clone size: once; V gene: TRBV6-5; J gene: TRBJ1-1; CDR3 protein: CASSYDGRGVNTEAFF; CDR3 DNA: TGTGCCAGCAGTTACGATGGCCGGGGGGTGAACACTGAAGCTTTCTTT
D gene: .; clone size: .; V gene: TRBV11-2; J gene: TRBJ1-3; CDR3 protein: CASSLIGSGNTIYF; CDR3 DNA: TGTGCCAGCAGCTTAATCGGCTCTGGAAACACCATATATTTT
D gene: .; clone size: .; V gene: TRBV2; J gene: TRBJ2-1; CDR3 protein: CASSGGDRGLSVQFF; CDR3 DNA: TGTGCCAGCAGTGGCGGGGACAGAGGATTATCGGTGCAGTTCTTC
D gene: TRBD1; clone size: .; V gene: TRBV11-2; J gene: TRBJ2-7; CDR3 protein: CASSSQQGTEQYF; CDR3 DNA: TGTGCCAGCAGCTCACAACAGGGGACCGAGCAGTACTTC
D gene: .; clone size: .; V gene: TRBV27; J gene: TRBJ2-1; CDR3 protein: CASWRAGEQFF; CDR3 DNA: TGTGCCAGCTGGCGGGCAGGTGAGCAGTTCTTC
D gene: .; clone size: .; V gene: TRBV28; J gene: TRBJ1-2; CDR3 protein: CASSFRSNYGYTF; CDR3 DNA: TGTGCCAGCAGTTTTAGGTCTAACTATGGCTACACCTTC
D gene: .; clone size: .; V gene: TRBV28; J gene: TRBJ2-5; CDR3 protein: CASSFGDGETQYF; CDR3 DNA: TGTGCCAGCAGTTTCGGGGATGGTGAGACCCAGTACTTC
D gene: .; clone size: .; V gene: TRBV5-1; J gene: TRBJ2-7; CDR3 protein: CASSSAGPPYEQYF; CDR3 DNA: TGCGCCAGCAGCTCCGCCGGGCCCCCCTACGAGCAGTACTTC
D gene: .; clone size: once; V gene: TRBV4-3; J gene: TRBJ2-6; CDR3 protein: CASSQDRSTVSGANVLTF; CDR3 DNA: TGCGCCAGCAGCCAAGATAGGTCGACAGTCTCTGGGGCCAACGTCCTGACTTTC
D gene: TRBD2; clone size: .; V gene: TRBV2; J gene: TRBJ2-7; CDR3 protein: CASLGLAGTLKQYF; CDR3 DNA: TGTGCCAGCTTAGGACTAGCGGGGACGCTAAAGCAGTACTTC
D gene: TRBD2; clone size: .; V gene: TRBV6-4; J gene: TRBJ2-2; CDR3 protein: CASSDSFSGSGTGELFF; CDR3 DNA: TGTGCCAGCAGTGACTCGTTTAGCGGGAGCGGCACCGGGGAGCTGTTTTTT
D gene: .; clone size: .; V gene: TRBV5-6; J gene: TRBJ2-3; CDR3 protein: CASSPPGPHMLNTDTQYF; CDR3 DNA: TGTGCCAGCAGCCCGCCGGGTCCTCATATGCTAAACACAGATACGCAGTATTTT
D gene: .; clone size: .; V gene: TRBV7-2; J gene: TRBJ1-6; CDR3 protein: CASSTASSYNSPLHF; CDR3 DNA: TGTGCCAGCAGCACAGCCAGCTCCTATAATTCACCCCTCCACTTT
D gene: .; clone size: .; V gene: TRBV28; J gene: TRBJ2-7; CDR3 protein: CAPRPRGAHYEQYF; CDR3 DNA: TGTGCCCCCAGGCCGAGAGGGGCCCACTACGAGCAGTACTTC
D gene: TRBD2; clone size: .; V gene: TRBV6-1; J gene: TRBJ2-7; CDR3 protein: CASRRRLAGTYEQYF; CDR3 DNA: TGTGCCAGCAGACGAAGACTAGCGGGTACCTACGAGCAGTACTTC
D gene: .; clone size: .; V gene: TRBV7-2; J gene: TRBJ2-7; CDR3 protein: CASSPDPIYEQYF; CDR3 DNA: TGTGCCAGCAGCCCCGACCCGATTTACGAGCAGTACTTC
D gene: TRBD2; clone size: .; V gene: TRBV5-4; J gene: TRBJ2-1; CDR3 protein: CASSLKLAGLEQFF; CDR3 DNA: TGTGCCAGCAGCTTGAAACTAGCGGGGCTTGAGCAGTTCTTC
D gene: .; clone size: .; V gene: TRBV20-1; J gene: TRBJ1-1; CDR3 protein: CSARFTGEAFF; CDR3 DNA: TGCAGTGCTAGATTTACAGGGGAAGCTTTCTTT
D gene: .; clone size: .; V gene: TRBV5-6; J gene: TRBJ1-5; CDR3 protein: CASSADSSNQPQHF; CDR3 DNA: TGTGCCAGCAGCGCCGACAGTAGCAATCAGCCCCAGCATTTT
D gene: TRBD2; clone size: .; V gene: TRBV18; J gene: TRBJ2-3; CDR3 protein: CASSIAGGPADTQYF; CDR3 DNA: TGTGCCAGCTCCATCGCGGGGGGGCCCGCAGATACGCAGTATTTT
D gene: .; clone size: .; V gene: TRBV2; J gene: TRBJ1-1; CDR3 protein: CASYQANTEAFF; CDR3 DNA: TGTGCCAGCTATCAGGCGAACACTGAAGCTTTCTTT
D gene: .; clone size: .; V gene: TRBV7-9; J gene: TRBJ2-7; CDR3 protein: CASSSADGGPYEQYF; CDR3 DNA: TGTGCCAGCAGCTCAGCGGACGGGGGTCCCTACGAGCAGTACTTC
D gene: .; clone size: .; V gene: TRBV20-1; J gene: TRBJ1-2; CDR3 protein: CSARVTGTGTF; CDR3 DNA: TGCAGTGCTAGAGTAACAGGGACCGGTACCTTC
D gene: .; clone size: once; V gene: TRBV5-6; J gene: TRBJ1-3; CDR3 protein: CASTFDRGNTIYF; CDR3 DNA: TGTGCCAGCACCTTCGACAGGGGAAACACCATATATTTT
D gene: .; clone size: .; V gene: TRBV28; J gene: TRBJ1-3; CDR3 protein: CASKEGSSGNTIYF; CDR3 DNA: TGTGCCAGCAAGGAGGGCAGCTCTGGAAACACCATATACTTT
D gene: .; clone size: .; V gene: TRBV29-1; J gene: TRBJ2-5; CDR3 protein: CSGKTGRETQYF; CDR3 DNA: TGCAGCGGTAAGACAGGGAGGGAGACCCAGTACTTC
D gene: .; clone size: .; V gene: TRBV11-2; J gene: TRBJ2-5; CDR3 protein: CASSLNLGVQETQYF; CDR3 DNA: TGTGCCAGCAGCTTGAATCTGGGGGTCCAAGAGACCCAGTACTTC
D gene: TRBD1; clone size: .; V gene: TRBV30; J gene: TRBJ1-2; CDR3 protein: CAWSTGTGGFGYTF; CDR3 DNA: TGTGCCTGGAGTACCGGGACAGGGGGCTTTGGCTACACCTTC
D gene: .; clone size: once; V gene: TRBV6-5; J gene: TRBJ2-7; CDR3 protein: CASSYKPGAYEQYF; CDR3 DNA: TGTGCCAGCAGTTACAAGCCTGGGGCCTACGAGCAGTACTTC
D gene: TRBD1; clone size: once; V gene: TRBV29-1; J gene: TRBJ1-5; CDR3 protein: CSVASGQGTQPQHF; CDR3 DNA: TGCAGCGTTGCGAGTGGACAGGGGACGCAGCCCCAGCATTTT
D gene: TRBD1; clone size: .; V gene: TRBV7-9; J gene: TRBJ2-7; CDR3 protein: CASSAPTGGSPYEQYF; CDR3 DNA: TGTGCCAGCAGCGCACCGACAGGGGGTTCCCCCTACGAGCAGTACTTC
D gene: TRBD1; clone size: .; V gene: TRBV7-2; J gene: TRBJ1-1; CDR3 protein: CASSVGGRTGVVTEAFF; CDR3 DNA: TGTGCCAGCAGCGTAGGTGGCCGGACAGGGGTTGTTACTGAAGCTTTCTTT
D gene: .; clone size: .; V gene: TRBV10-2; J gene: TRBJ2-1; CDR3 protein: CASSAASHEQFF; CDR3 DNA: TGCGCCAGCAGTGCCGCTAGCCATGAGCAGTTCTTC
D gene: .; clone size: .; V gene: TRBV28; J gene: TRBJ2-7; CDR3 protein: CASSFGGGSWYEQYF; CDR3 DNA: TGTGCCAGCAGTTTTGGGGGAGGATCGTGGTACGAGCAGTACTTC
D gene: .; clone size: .; V gene: TRBV6-5; J gene: TRBJ1-2; CDR3 protein: CATLRGGADGYTF; CDR3 DNA: TGTGCCACCTTGCGGGGGGGGGCGGATGGCTACACCTTC